The 29 T cell receptor beta chains below were found in one sample sequenced in a study of control samples from healthy donors and cancer patients (dated by TCRdb to 2018 to 2020). Library creation used the immunoSEQ multiplex PCR assay. TCRdb retrieved this table from immuneACCESS and kept in-frame rearrangements only. Not all clones are present; in checked studies, unresolved V genes account for under half, and no reason is known for the remainder. The sample table holds roughly 370,000 clones, of which about nine tenths were seen once. 5.5% to 7.5% of the sample comes from the top ten. Material: PBMCs. The receptors originated from a man aged 35 to 55 with head and neck cancer.

This rearrangement joins TRBV18 to TRBJ1-2; D is perhaps TRBD1 (6 bases). The CDR3 is 13 residues long. Germline V CDR1 and CDR2: KGHSH, LQKENI. The V end was cut by 5 bases, the J end by 6 bases, with 13 bases between. The CDR3 reads CASSSVGGDGYTF. The CDR3 region has the DNA TGTGCCAGCTCATCCGTCGGGGGCGATGGCTACACCTTC. Full variable domain (outside the CDR3, taken from reference TRBV18 and TRBJ1-2): NAGVMQNPRHLVRRRGQEARLRCSPMKGHSHVYWYRQLPEEGLKFMVYLQKENIIDESGMPKERFSAEFPKEGPSILRIQQVVRGDSAAYFCASSSVGGDGYTFGSGTRLTVV.

In its sample, this clone was seen once. CDR3 residues: CASSGEAWDQPQHF. The DNA of the CDR3 is TGCGCCAGCAGTGGAGAGGCTTGGGATCAGCCCCAGCATTTT. The J gene is TRBJ1-5, the V gene TRBV10-1; D gene unclear. Germline V gene sequence: CDR1 WNHNN, CDR2 SYGVQD (reference sequence). V was clipped by 4 bases and J by 5 bases, with 12 bases between them. This CDR3 has 14 residues.

The chain is built from TRBV2 and TRBJ1-1; possibly TRBD1 for D (6 bases). CDR1 and CDR2 (germline): SNHLY, FYNNEI. V lost 8 bases and J 0 bases, leaving 22 bases between the germline ends. The CDR3 sequence is 17 residues long. Here the CDR3 reads CASSGLQGGPMNTEAFF. CDR3 DNA: TGTGCCAGCTCGGGCTTACAGGGAGGCCCCATGAACACTGAAGCTTTCTTT.

This clone occurred many times. The V gene is TRBV29-1, the J gene TRBJ2-7, with a tentative D call TRBD2 (6 bases). The V gene lost 6 bases and the J gene lost 0 bases, with 12 bases spanning the gap. The CDR3 has 13 amino acids. Germline lookup yields CDR1 SQVTM and CDR2 ANQGSEA. The CDR3 region is CSVWEASSYEQYF. The CDR3 nucleotides are TGCAGCGTCTGGGAGGCGTCCTCCTACGAGCAGTACTTC.

Of note for this clone: Other DNA sequences from this sample encode an identical CDR3 as well. The rearrangement links TRBV18 to TRBJ2-7; D unclear. The germline CDR1 and CDR2 sequences are KGHSH and LQKENI. There are 12 residues in the CDR3. Trimming pared 3 bases from V and 3 bases from J, leaving 6 bases between. CDR3 nucleotides: TGTGCCAGCTCACCTGACCGCTACGAGCAGTACTTC. Its protein product is CASSPDRYEQYF.

The V and J genes are TRBV5-6 and TRBJ1-3; D remains unclear. The ends were cut back, 0 bases at V and 6 bases at J, with 10 bases in the middle. This CDR3 has 14 residues. Germline-derived CDR1 and CDR2 are SGHDT and YYEEEE. CDR3 region: CASSLGQSENTIYF. DNA of the CDR3: TGTGCCAGCAGCTTGGGGCAGAGTGAAAACACCATATATTTT.

This clone showed up just once. The chain employs TRBV28 and TRBJ2-6; D is undetermined. Germline V gene data show CDR1 as MDHEN and CDR2 as SYDVKM. The V gene lost 3 bases and the J gene lost 0 bases, with 3 bases spanning the gap. The CDR3 sequence is 14 residues long. CDR3 nucleotide sequence: TGTGCCAGCAGTTTTGCCTCTGGGGCCAACGTCCTGACTTTC. Translated, it gives CASSFASGANVLTF.

The genes are TRBV27 and TRBJ2-1; 8 bases match TRBD2. Germline assignment: CDR1 MNHEY and CDR2 SMNVEV (reference sequence). There are 15 residues in the CDR3. V trimming: 2 bases; J trimming: 7 bases; junction bases outside the gene matches: 7. The CDR3 DNA reads TGTGCCAGCAGTTTAAAACGGGAGGGCCGGAATGAGCAGTTCTTC. It yields the protein CASSLKREGRNEQFF.

The CDR3 DNA follows: TGTGCCAGCGTCACAGGCGATAACTACGAGCAGTACTTC. This translates into CASVTGDNYEQYF. The chain couples TRBV2 to TRBJ2-7; possibly TRBD1 for D (5 bases). This CDR3 has 13 amino acids. V was cut by 8 bases and J by 3 bases, with 14 bases left in between. The germline CDR1 and CDR2 sequences are SNHLY and FYNNEI.

The chain couples TRBV11-3 to TRBJ1-2, with 12 bases lining up with TRBD1. This CDR3 is built from 16 residues. Germline V lookup: CDR1 SGHNT, CDR2 YENEEA. With 5 bases clipped from V and 2 bases from J, the junction kept 6 bases outside the gene matches. The CDR3 DNA is TGTGCCAGCAGCCCAGGGACAGGGGGCTTGAACTATGGCTACACCTTC. Its protein is CASSPGTGGLNYGYTF.

The chain recombines TRBV19 with TRBJ2-2; maybe TRBD2 (5 bases). V was trimmed by 3 bases and J by 4 bases, leaving 12 bases between them. This CDR3 has 15 residues. Per the germline V gene, CDR1 is LNHDA and CDR2 is SQIVND (reference sequence). This chain's CDR3 is CASSITGVSTGELFF. The CDR3 DNA sequence: TGTGCCAGTAGTATTACCGGGGTGAGCACCGGGGAGCTGTTTTTT.

V and J are TRBV6-4 and TRBJ2-3; 7 bases agree with TRBD2. V lost 6 bases, J lost 5 bases, and 8 bases stayed unmatched. This CDR3 is built from 14 residues. Germline V gene sequence: CDR1 MRHNA, CDR2 SNTAGT. The CDR3 here is CASRAGGIGDTQYF. The CDR3 nucleotides are TGTGCCAGCAGGGCCGGGGGGATCGGAGATACGCAGTATTTT.

V is TRBV12-3 or TRBV12-4 and J is TRBJ1-1; D gene unclear. The CDR3 spans 13 residues. Between the trimmed V and J ends, which lost 3 bases and 5 bases, there was a span of 10 bases. CDR3 bases: TGTGCCAGCAGTTTCCCTGGGAGAACTGAAGCTTTCTTT. Protein product: CASSFPGRTEAFF.

The chain carries TRBV5-8 and TRBJ1-3; D is ambiguous. With 4 bases removed from V and 2 bases from J, the gap between germline ends came to 13 bases. CDR1 and CDR2 from the germline V gene are SGHTS and YDEGEE. This CDR3 is built from 15 residues. CDR3 coding DNA: TGTGCCAGCAGCCAGACTCACCCGGCTGGAAACACCATATATTTT. The encoded protein is CASSQTHPAGNTIYF.

This sequence joins TRBV5-8 and TRBJ1-3; weak D call: TRBD1 (5 bases). This CDR3 comprises 14 residues. The V end was cut by 2 bases, the J end by 3 bases, with 9 bases between. Germline V lookup: CDR1 SGHTS, CDR2 YDEGEE. The CDR3 region is CASSFLDSGNTIYF. In DNA form, the CDR3 reads TGTGCCAGCAGCTTCCTAGACAGTGGAAACACCATATATTTT.

This chain connects TRBV2 to TRBJ2-1; maybe TRBD2 (5 bases). CDR3 length equals 14 residues. The V end was cut by 6 bases, the J end by 3 bases, with 12 bases between. The germline V gene encodes CDR1 SNHLY and CDR2 FYNNEI. The CDR3 nucleotides are TGTGCCAGCAGCGATAACCGGGACTACAATGAGCAGTTCTTC. The encoded protein is CASSDNRDYNEQFF.

The chain is built from TRBV27 and TRBJ2-1; 11 bases align to TRBD2. CDR1 is MNHEY and CDR2 is SMNVEV in the germline V gene (reference sequence). With V trimmed by 6 bases and J by 4 bases, 2 bases remained unmatched. The CDR3 spans 14 residues. CDR3: CASSPSGGYNEQFF. Written as DNA, the CDR3 is TGTGCCAGCAGCCCTAGCGGGGGGTACAATGAGCAGTTCTTC.

V is TRBV4-2 and J is TRBJ1-1, with TRBD1 matching 7 bases. In germline, CDR1 is LGHNA, CDR2 YNFKEQ. V lost 6 bases to trimming and J lost 5 bases; unmatched junction nucleotides: 9. CDR3 size: 14 residues. The CDR3 loop is CASRPKQGWTEAFF. DNA of the CDR3: TGTGCCAGCAGGCCTAAACAGGGGTGGACTGAAGCTTTCTTT.

The chain uses TRBV11-3 and TRBJ2-1; TRBD1 might be the D (6 bases). Germline V gene sequence: CDR1 SGHNT, CDR2 YENEEA. V lost 10 bases, J lost 5 bases, and 15 bases lay in between. The CDR3 covers 13 residues. The CDR3 region is CATALGANNEQFF. The CDR3 DNA is TGTGCCACTGCTCTGGGGGCAAACAATGAGCAGTTCTTC.

The V and J genes are TRBV6-1 and TRBJ1-3, with a possible D match to TRBD1 (5 bases). Trimming cost V 5 bases and J 8 bases, with 16 bases left between them. The V gene's germline CDR1 is MNHNS and CDR2 SASEGT. The CDR3 has 14 amino acids. Here the CDR3 reads CASSFGGLGDTIYF. The DNA of the CDR3 is TGTGCCAGCAGTTTCGGGGGGTTGGGCGACACCATATATTTT.

J is TRBJ2-1 and V is TRBV27; 13 nucleotides align to TRBD2. The CDR3 has 18 amino acids. V was pared by 8 bases and J by 5 bases, with 15 bases of the junction left unmatched. Germline V gives CDR1 MNHEY, CDR2 SMNVEV (reference sequence). For the CDR3, the DNA is TGTGCCAGCCTTCCCAATACGCTTGGACTAGCGGGAGACAATGAGCAGTTCTTC. It specifies CASLPNTLGLAGDNEQFF.

The CDR3 DNA reads as TGTGCCAGCTCACCCGCGGGAGATACGCAGTATTTT. This sequence encodes CASSPAGDTQYF. The V gene is TRBV18, the J gene TRBJ2-3, with D maybe TRBD2 (5 bases). V was pared by 3 bases and J by 5 bases, with 6 bases between. This CDR3 spans 12 amino acids. Looked up from germline, CDR1 is KGHSH and CDR2 is LQKENI.

V and J are TRBV19 and TRBJ2-2, with TRBD1 as a possible D gene (6 bases). The V end was cut by 5 bases, the J end by 7 bases, with 20 bases between. CDR1 is LNHDA, CDR2 SQIVND, per germline (reference sequence). The CDR3 extends over 16 amino acids. CDR3 protein: CASSEPLDRFGGELFF. CDR3 coding DNA: TGTGCCAGTAGTGAACCCCTTGACAGGTTTGGCGGGGAGCTGTTTTTT.

To note about this clone: One junction end disagrees with the germline gene, perhaps due to a read error. The chain uses TRBV6-5 and TRBJ1-1; D is possibly TRBD1 (6 bases). The CDR3 contains 15 residues. The germline gives CDR1 MNHEY, CDR2 SVGAGI. The CDR3 spells CASSLNRAMNTEVFF. The CDR3, as DNA: TGTGCCAGCAGCCTGAACAGGGCGATGAACACTGAAGTTTTCTTT.

The chain employs TRBV9 and TRBJ2-1; weak D call: TRBD2 (7 bases). Trimming removed 5 bases at V and 4 bases at J, with 22 bases between. The CDR3 has 17 residues. In germline, CDR1 is SGDLS, CDR2 YYNGEE. The chain's CDR3 is CASSFRQAGGRYNEQFF. In DNA, the CDR3 is TGTGCCAGCAGTTTTCGACAGGCCGGGGGGAGATACAATGAGCAGTTCTTC.

The rearrangement joins TRBV12-3 or TRBV12-4 to TRBJ2-7; possible D gene TRBD1, 5 bases. The CDR3 loop spans 13 amino acids. Trimming removed 5 bases from V and 4 bases from J, with 12 bases in between. CDR3 sequence reads: CASSMARAYEQYF. The DNA of the CDR3 is TGTGCCAGCAGTATGGCCAGGGCTTACGAGCAGTACTTC.

The chain combines TRBV5-5 with TRBJ2-1, with a possible D match to TRBD1 (6 bases). V dropped 4 bases and J dropped 8 bases, with 16 bases sitting between them. Germline CDR1 reads SGHKS; CDR2 reads YYEKEE (reference sequence). The CDR3 totals 14 residues. CDR3 sequence: CASSGDTGYDEQFF. CDR3 DNA: TGTGCCAGCAGCGGGGACACGGGGTACGATGAGCAGTTCTTC.

This clone occurred once. This chain connects TRBV27 to TRBJ2-1, with TRBD2 matching 7 bases. Germline-derived CDR1 and CDR2 are MNHEY and SMNVEV (reference sequence). The J segment lost 0 bases and the V segment lost 3 bases, leaving 5 bases of the junction unmatched. The CDR3 extends over 16 amino acids. The CDR3 nucleotides are TGTGCCAGCAGTTTGGCGGGGGTTCTCTCCTACAATGAGCAGTTCTTC. This gives the protein CASSLAGVLSYNEQFF.

The V call is TRBV5-1, the J call TRBJ1-6; 9 bases are a match to TRBD1. CDR3 length: 15 residues. Germline V gene sequence: CDR1 SGHRS, CDR2 YFSETQ. V lost 0 bases and J lost 10; bases outside the gene matches: 5. The CDR3 sequence: CASSLGGQGRSPLHF. CDR3 DNA: TGCGCCAGCAGCTTGGGAGGACAGGGGCGATCACCCCTCCACTTT.